These T cell receptor beta chains were read from a single sample in a study of identical twins. TCRdb used MiXCR to reprocess the 5' RACE reads, holding one entry per CDR3 protein. The sample consists of approximately 210,000 distinct CDR3 sequences, 6.5% to 8% of them appearing once. This sample was shared with a second study, whose subject was T cells expressing NK-cell markers.

Material for sequencing was CD8+ T cells sorted from blood. The receptors come from a woman under 30 in good health. Each CDR3 is given with its conserved first and last residue. A D gene is named only where the DNA matches it firmly. Size is stated for part of the rows, as once, few or many counts, or as a class when the clone is expanded.

V	J	D	size	DNA	CDR3
TRBV5-5	TRBJ2-7	NA	many	TGTGCCTCTTCCCCCGGACTTAACTACGAGCAGTACTTC	CASSPGLNYEQYF
TRBV12-3/TRBV12-4	TRBJ2-2	NA	many	TGTGCCAGCAGTTTCAAGGGAGGGGAGCTGTTTTTT	CASSFKGGELFF
TRBV11-2	TRBJ1-1	NA	few	TGTGCCAGCACCTTTGGCACTGAAGCTTTCTTT	CASTFGTEAFF
TRBV19	TRBJ2-7	NA	NA	TGTGCCAGTACCGCCGGGACCGCTAACGAGCAGTACTTC	CASTAGTANEQYF
TRBV6-2/TRBV6-3	TRBJ2-1	NA	NA	TGTGCCAGCAGTGACCCCGGGGGGCTATACAATGAGCAGTTCTTC	CASSDPGGLYNEQFF
TRBV21-1	TRBJ2-1	NA	many	TGTGCCAGCAGCAAATCGCCAGGGGGGATCTCGGGTGAGCAGTTCTTC	CASSKSPGGISGEQFF
TRBV7-9	TRBJ1-4	NA	many	TGTGCCAGCAGCTCCCAGGGCGAGGGATTTGAAAAACTGTTTTTT	CASSSQGEGFEKLFF
TRBV4-3	TRBJ2-7	NA	many	TGCGCCAGCAGCCAAGATGGAGTCATCGGGGACGAGCAGTACTTC	CASSQDGVIGDEQYF
TRBV12-3/TRBV12-4	TRBJ1-5	TRBD1	many	TGTGCCAGCAGTACCCAACCGACAGGGGGCAATCAGCCCCAGCATTTT	CASSTQPTGGNQPQHF
TRBV12-3/TRBV12-4	TRBJ1-1	NA	NA	TGTGCCAGCAGTTTAGTAGGGGGGGGAACGAACACTGAAGCTTTCTTT	CASSLVGGGTNTEAFF
TRBV25-1	TRBJ2-5	TRBD1	many	TGTGCCAGCAGTATGGGACAGTTGCAAGAGACCCAGTACTTC	CASSMGQLQETQYF
TRBV27	TRBJ1-2	NA	few	TGTGCCAGCAGTGTCGGGGGAACTCCTAACTATGGCTACACCTTC	CASSVGGTPNYGYTF
TRBV15	TRBJ2-7	NA	few	TGTGCCACCAGCGGAGATAACAGGAATCTCTACGAGCAGTACTTC	CATSGDNRNLYEQYF
TRBV20-1	TRBJ1-5	NA	many	TGCAGTGCTAGTCCCACCGCAGGCGATGGTAGCAATCAGCCCCAGCATTTT	CSASPTAGDGSNQPQHF
TRBV20-1	TRBJ2-3	TRBD2	few	TGCAGTGCGGGAGTGGAGGCGGGAGTCGCAGATACGCAGTATTTT	CSAGVEAGVADTQYF
TRBV9	TRBJ2-1	TRBD2	NA	TGTGCCAGCAGCGGTAGCGGGGGGGCGAGTAATGAGCAGTTCTTC	CASSGSGGASNEQFF
TRBV28	TRBJ2-3	TRBD2	many	TGTGCCAGCAGTTTAGCGGGAGGGCGCGCAGATACGCAGTATTTT	CASSLAGGRADTQYF
TRBV12-5	TRBJ2-1	NA	few	TGTGCTAGTGGTTTGGAGGTTCTCAATGAGCAGTTCTTC	CASGLEVLNEQFF
TRBV11-3	TRBJ2-1	NA	NA	TGTGCCAGCAGCTTAGAGGGCGCCTACCGCTCCTACAATGAGCAGTTCTTC	CASSLEGAYRSYNEQFF
TRBV29-1	TRBJ2-7	NA	NA	TGCAGCGTTGTTACTAGTACGGAGCAGTACTTC	CSVVTSTEQYF
TRBV7-2	TRBJ2-7	NA	many	TGTGCCAGCAGCTTAAATGGGGTCCTCTACGAGCAGTACTTC	CASSLNGVLYEQYF
TRBV12-3/TRBV12-4	TRBJ1-3	NA	NA	TGTGCCAGCAGTTTCTCGGCAAACACCATATATTTT	CASSFSANTIYF
TRBV7-9	TRBJ2-1	TRBD2	NA	TGTGCCAGCAGGTTTGGCGGGAGGCCCCAGGATGAGCAGTTCTTC	CASRFGGRPQDEQFF
TRBV7-2	TRBJ2-3	NA	many	TGTGCCAGCAGCTTCTCCCTACTGGGCACAGATACGCAGTATTTT	CASSFSLLGTDTQYF
TRBV7-9	TRBJ2-7	NA	few	TGTGCCAGCAGTGCACCGCCCACCGGGGCTTCCTACGAGCAGTACTTC	CASSAPPTGASYEQYF
TRBV30	TRBJ2-1	NA	few	TGTGCCTGGAGCGATGGCCCAGAGCAGTTCTTC	CAWSDGPEQFF
TRBV3-1	TRBJ1-1	NA	NA	TGTGCCAGCAGCCAAGAGGGACAACTGAACACTGAAGCTTTCTTT	CASSQEGQLNTEAFF
TRBV27	TRBJ2-7	NA	NA	TGTGCCAGCATAGGGTGGCCCTGGAGAGAGCAGTACTTC	CASIGWPWREQYF
TRBV18	TRBJ2-1	TRBD2	few	TGTGCCAGCTCCCTTCTAGCGGGAGAGAGTGAGCAGTTCTTC	CASSLLAGESEQFF
TRBV7-7	TRBJ2-1	TRBD1	NA	TGTGCTAGCAGCTTACAGATCCGGGACAGGGGGCAGGGTGAGCAGTTCTTC	CASSLQIRDRGQGEQFF
TRBV2	TRBJ2-3	NA	few	TGTGCCAGCGGGGCCCTAGCGTTGAACCCTAGCACAGATACGCAGTATTTT	CASGALALNPSTDTQYF
TRBV27	TRBJ1-2	TRBD1	NA	TGTGCCAGCAGTTTATTTTACGACCCGGGACAGGGGGTAGGCTACACCTTC	CASSLFYDPGQGVGYTF
TRBV7-8	TRBJ2-1	TRBD2	few	TGTGCCAGCAGCCTGGGACTAGCAAAACTCAATGAGCAGTTCTTC	CASSLGLAKLNEQFF
TRBV5-1	TRBJ2-3	TRBD2	few	TGCGCCAGCAGCTTTGGACTAGCGGGACCCACAGATACGCAGTATTTT	CASSFGLAGPTDTQYF
TRBV4-2	TRBJ1-1	NA	NA	TGTGCCAGCAGCGCCGGGCTCCTCTGTGAAGCTTTCTTT	CASSAGLLCEAFF
TRBV5-1	TRBJ1-1	NA	NA	TGCGCCAGCGCCGCGGGTACTGAAGCTTTCTTT	CASAAGTEAFF